A selection of T cell receptor beta chains follows, all from one sample in a study of T cell clones after liver transplantation. Produced via immunoSEQ multiplex PCR; TCRdb's table is partial and in-frame only. The sample contains some 34,000 clones, around 94% of which appear only once. Sample: CD8+ T cells from blood, taken 12 months after liver transplant. These receptor sequences come from a human patient who received a liver transplant. The graft donor may have contributed some T cells. CDR3s include the opening cysteine and the closing phenylalanine or tryptophan. The D gene is left open where the match is weak. The size of a clone is reported for some rows only, either as once, few or many, or as a class for expanded clones.

v_call: TRBV7-9; j_call: TRBJ2-7; clone_size: few; d_call: .; cdr3_aa: CASSLSSRDYEQYF; cdr3_nt: TGTGCCAGCAGCTTATCTTCTAGGGACTACGAGCAGTACTTC
v_call: TRBV10-3; j_call: TRBJ1-1; clone_size: .; d_call: .; cdr3_aa: CAISESRHGNTEAFF; cdr3_nt: TGTGCCATCAGTGAGAGTCGACACGGGAACACTGAAGCTTTCTTT
v_call: TRBV27; j_call: TRBJ1-2; clone_size: .; d_call: TRBD1; cdr3_aa: CASSWDRGRDGYTF; cdr3_nt: TGTGCCAGCAGTTGGGACAGGGGGCGTGATGGCTACACCTTC
v_call: TRBV29-1; j_call: TRBJ2-7; clone_size: .; d_call: .; cdr3_aa: CSVAGLVEREQYF; cdr3_nt: TGCAGCGTTGCGGGGTTAGTCGAACGGGAGCAGTACTTC
v_call: TRBV7-8; j_call: TRBJ2-7; clone_size: .; d_call: .; cdr3_aa: CASSFLGAHGPYEQYF; cdr3_nt: TGTGCCAGCAGCTTCCTAGGGGCGCATGGACCCTACGAGCAGTACTTC
v_call: TRBV7-9; j_call: TRBJ2-1; clone_size: .; d_call: TRBD2; cdr3_aa: CASSLGAGVYNEQFF; cdr3_nt: TGTGCCAGCAGCTTAGGGGCGGGAGTCTACAATGAGCAGTTCTTC
v_call: TRBV7-8; j_call: TRBJ2-2; clone_size: .; d_call: .; cdr3_aa: CASSGSRTGELFF; cdr3_nt: TGTGCCAGCAGCGGGAGTCGCACCGGGGAGCTGTTTTTT
v_call: TRBV14; j_call: TRBJ2-7; clone_size: .; d_call: .; cdr3_aa: CASSQVRGRYEQYF; cdr3_nt: TGTGCCAGCAGCCAAGTACGCGGGCGGTACGAGCAGTACTTC
v_call: TRBV19; j_call: TRBJ1-2; clone_size: .; d_call: TRBD1; cdr3_aa: CASSTPSRGLYGYTF; cdr3_nt: TGTGCCAGTAGTACTCCCTCCAGGGGGCTCTATGGCTACACCTTC
v_call: TRBV6-6; j_call: TRBJ2-7; clone_size: .; d_call: TRBD1; cdr3_aa: CASSPTGGEQYF; cdr3_nt: TGTGCCAGCAGCCCCACAGGGGGAGAGCAGTACTTC
v_call: TRBV27; j_call: TRBJ2-7; clone_size: once; d_call: .; cdr3_aa: CASSLSVSYEQYF; cdr3_nt: TGTGCCAGCAGTTTATCGGTCTCGTACGAGCAGTACTTC
v_call: TRBV4-3; j_call: TRBJ1-1; clone_size: few; d_call: .; cdr3_aa: CASSLRGNTEAFF; cdr3_nt: TGCGCCAGCAGCCTCCGCGGGAACACTGAAGCTTTCTTT
v_call: TRBV7-8; j_call: TRBJ2-1; clone_size: once; d_call: TRBD2; cdr3_aa: CASSMGLAGGPIYNEQFF; cdr3_nt: TGTGCCAGCAGCATGGGACTAGCGGGAGGCCCTATCTACAATGAGCAGTTCTTC
v_call: TRBV7-2; j_call: TRBJ2-7; clone_size: .; d_call: .; cdr3_aa: CASSLEDGSLFTYEQYF; cdr3_nt: TGTGCCAGCAGCTTAGAGGACGGATCCCTCTTTACCTACGAGCAGTACTTC
v_call: TRBV28; j_call: TRBJ2-7; clone_size: once; d_call: TRBD2; cdr3_aa: CASSLGLAVYEQYF; cdr3_nt: TGTGCCAGCAGTTTAGGCCTAGCGGTATACGAGCAGTACTTC
v_call: TRBV27; j_call: TRBJ2-7; clone_size: .; d_call: .; cdr3_aa: CASSLLADRYEQYF; cdr3_nt: TGTGCCAGCAGTTTACTGGCGGATCGCTACGAGCAGTACTTC